These 2 T cell receptor beta chains originate from one sample sequenced in a study of beta chain features in type 1 diabetes. Every bit of the isolated RNA underwent reverse transcription, so sequencing read expressed TCRB transcripts. Sequencing used immunoSEQ multiplex PCR; TCRdb keeps in-frame clones, though not all of them. The table has 810,000 or so clones, roughly 15% seen once. The sample was naive CD4+ T cells from blood. These receptors were collected from a woman aged 18-29 years in good health.

The V and J genes are TRBV2 and TRBJ1-1; D remains unclear. There are 16 residues in the CDR3. V was clipped by 6 bases and J by 0 bases, with 17 bases between them. Germline V gene data show CDR1 as SNHLY and CDR2 as FYNNEI. Here the CDR3 reads CASRFPTPRMNTEAFF. In DNA form, the CDR3 reads TGTGCCAGCAGGTTCCCGACTCCGAGGATGAACACTGAAGCTTTCTTT.

This clone was seen a few times. The V call is TRBV2, the J call TRBJ2-7, with 7 bases aligning to TRBD1. J gave up 13 bases and V 4 bases, and 4 bases lay outside the gene matches. The germline V gene has CDR1 SNHLY and CDR2 FYNNEI. This CDR3 is built from 10 residues. The CDR3 region has the DNA TGTGCCAGCAGTGGAGGACAGGCTTACTTC. Encoded protein: CASSGGQAYF. The whole variable domain, filled in from reference TRBV2 and TRBJ2-7, reads EPEVTQTPSHQVTQMGQEVILRCVPISNHLYFYWYRQILGQKVEFLVSFYNNEISEKSEIFDDQFSVERPDGSNFTLKIRSTKLEDSAMYFCASSGGQAYFGPGTRLTVT.